These T cell receptor beta chains were read from a single sample in a study of blood T cells in healthy people across ages. Each CDR3 protein is one row after TCRdb ran MiXCR on the 5' RACE reads. This table has 700,000 to 850,000 distinct CDR3 sequences, about 55% appearing once. The sample taken for sequencing was blood. The source of these receptors is a man older than 75 in good health. CDR3s include the opening cysteine and the closing phenylalanine or tryptophan. The D gene is left open where the match is weak. Size is stated for part of the rows, as once, few or many counts, or as a class when the clone is expanded.

-,TRBJ2-7,TRBV14,TRBD2,CAGTKGTSGRGEQYF,TGTGCCGGCACCAAGGGGACTAGCGGGAGGGGGGAGCAGTACTTC
once,TRBJ2-1,TRBV7-2,TRBD2,CASSHRLAGQFF,TGTGCCAGCAGCCATAGACTAGCGGGCCAGTTCTTC
-,TRBJ2-1,TRBV20-1,-,CSAGLKFF,TGCAGTGCTGGTCTTAAGTTCTTC
-,TRBJ2-5,TRBV7-2,-,CASSDPGRQTQYF,TGTGCCAGCAGCGACCCAGGGAGACAGACCCAGTACTTC
once,TRBJ2-3,TRBV5-1,-,CASRNIAPVSDTQYF,TGCGCCAGCAGAAACATAGCGCCAGTGTCGGATACGCAGTATTTT
-,TRBJ1-4,TRBV2,TRBD1,CASSVQQGLYEKLFF,TGTGCCAGCAGTGTCCAACAGGGGCTTTATGAAAAACTGTTTTTT
-,TRBJ2-7,TRBV12-3/TRBV12-4,TRBD2,CASSPGTSAVSSYNEQYF,TGTGCCAGCAGTCCCGGGACTAGCGCCGTAAGCTCCTACAATGAGCAGTACTTC
-,TRBJ2-3,TRBV9,TRBD1,CASSVATGDRDTQYF,TGTGCCAGCAGCGTAGCTACCGGGGACAGAGATACGCAGTATTTT
-,TRBJ2-7,TRBV11-2,TRBD1,CASSTPGQGYHEQYF,TGTGCCAGCAGCACTCCGGGACAGGGGTACCACGAGCAGTACTTC
-,TRBJ1-1,TRBV2,-,CASRLLRDGEAFF,TGTGCCAGCAGACTCCTTCGGGATGGTGAAGCTTTCTTT
-,TRBJ2-7,TRBV27,TRBD2,CASSLSRSGRAHEQYF,TGTGCCAGCAGTTTATCGAGGAGCGGGAGGGCCCACGAGCAGTACTTC
-,TRBJ2-7,TRBV28,-,CASSRLDEQYF,TGTGCCAGCAGTCGCCTTGACGAGCAGTACTTC
-,TRBJ2-1,TRBV28,-,CASSLRRPTNEQFF,TGTGCCAGCAGTTTACGTCGACCAACCAATGAGCAGTTCTTC
-,TRBJ2-4,TRBV7-2,TRBD2,CASSLESGRAKNIQYF,TGTGCCAGCAGCTTAGAAAGCGGGAGAGCCAAAAACATTCAGTACTTC
-,TRBJ2-7,TRBV27,-,CASSLTKAAGQYF,TGTGCCAGCAGTCTCACGAAAGCCGCAGGGCAGTACTTC
few,TRBJ2-3,TRBV7-9,-,CASSPGANRRYAYF,TGTGCCAGCAGCCCCGGGGCCAACCGCAGATACGCGTATTTT
-,TRBJ2-1,TRBV6-2/TRBV6-3,TRBD2,CASRGTSGRASPNEQFF,TGTGCCAGCCGAGGGACTAGTGGGAGGGCCTCTCCCAATGAGCAGTTCTTC
-,TRBJ1-1,TRBV20-1,TRBD1,CSARGTKQGMNTEAFF,TGCAGTGCTAGAGGCACAAAACAGGGGATGAACACTGAAGCTTTCTTT
-,TRBJ2-7,TRBV24-1,-,CAASDRRGTGSYEQYF,TGTGCCGCCAGTGATCGCCGGGGGACCGGGAGCTACGAGCAGTACTTC
-,TRBJ2-3,TRBV5-1,-,CASSTTASSTDTQYF,TGCGCCAGCAGCACGACAGCCTCTAGCACAGATACGCAGTATTTT
-,TRBJ2-7,TRBV28,TRBD2,CASSSSGTSYYEQYF,TGTGCCAGCAGTTCCAGCGGGACGTCTTACTACGAGCAGTACTTC
-,TRBJ2-3,TRBV13,-,CASSPEGSWTQYF,TGTGCCAGCAGCCCCGAGGGCTCGTGGACGCAGTATTTT
many,TRBJ2-5,TRBV5-1,TRBD2,CASSLGTSAAQETQYF,TGCGCCAGCAGCTTGGGCACTAGCGCAGCCCAAGAGACCCAGTACTTC
few,TRBJ2-1,TRBV15,-,CATSIQKPVGEQFF,TGTGCCACCAGCATTCAAAAGCCTGTAGGTGAGCAGTTCTTC
-,TRBJ2-1,TRBV30,-,CAWKSSYNEQFF,TGTGCCTGGAAGAGCTCCTACAATGAGCAGTTCTTC
few,TRBJ2-7,TRBV7-8,TRBD1,CASRGTGLNEQYF,TGTGCCAGCCGAGGGACAGGGTTAAACGAGCAGTACTTC
few,TRBJ1-6,TRBV5-1,-,CASSLAGKLDSPLHF,TGCGCCAGCAGCTTGGCGGGGAAGCTGGATTCACCCCTCCACTTT
few,TRBJ2-7,TRBV3-1,-,CASSPEPGQGYEQYF,TGTGCCAGCAGCCCAGAACCGGGACAAGGCTACGAGCAGTACTTC
-,TRBJ2-1,TRBV5-5,TRBD2,CASTPGLADSYNEQFF,TGTGCCAGCACGCCGGGACTAGCGGACTCCTACAATGAGCAGTTCTTC
-,TRBJ2-3,TRBV2,-,CASSGAHRYAYF,TGTGCCAGCAGTGGGGCGCACAGATACGCGTATTTT
-,TRBJ2-1,TRBV29-1,-,CSVASGARGNEQFF,TGCAGCGTTGCTTCCGGGGCCAGAGGGAATGAGCAGTTCTTC
-,TRBJ2-7,TRBV20-1,-,CSARSPGGGALYEQYF,TGCAGTGCTAGATCCCCTGGGGGGGGGGCTCTCTACGAGCAGTACTTC
-,TRBJ2-1,TRBV20-1,-,CSASDVYNEQFF,TGCAGTGCTAGCGATGTTTACAATGAGCAGTTCTTC
-,TRBJ1-1,TRBV7-9,TRBD1,CASSHRFLTGGGTEAFF,TGTGCCAGCAGCCATCGATTTTTAACAGGGGGGGGCACTGAAGCTTTCTTT
once,TRBJ1-1,TRBV29-1,-,CSVERLLLNTEAFF,TGCAGCGTTGAACGGCTCCTGCTGAACACTGAAGCTTTCTTT